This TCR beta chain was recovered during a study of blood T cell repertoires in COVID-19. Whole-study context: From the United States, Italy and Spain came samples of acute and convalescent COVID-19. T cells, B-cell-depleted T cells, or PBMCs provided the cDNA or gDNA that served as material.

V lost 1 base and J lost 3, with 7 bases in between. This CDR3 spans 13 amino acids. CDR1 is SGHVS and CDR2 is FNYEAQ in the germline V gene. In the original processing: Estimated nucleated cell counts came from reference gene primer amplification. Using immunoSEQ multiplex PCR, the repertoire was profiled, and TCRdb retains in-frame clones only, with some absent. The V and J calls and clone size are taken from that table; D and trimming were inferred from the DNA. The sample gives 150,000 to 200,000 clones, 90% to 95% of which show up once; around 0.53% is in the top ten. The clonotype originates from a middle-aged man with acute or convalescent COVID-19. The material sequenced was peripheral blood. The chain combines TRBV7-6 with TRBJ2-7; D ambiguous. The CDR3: CASSLGSGYEQYV. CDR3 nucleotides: TGTGCCAGCAGCTTAGGTTCAGGCTACGAGCAGTACGTC.